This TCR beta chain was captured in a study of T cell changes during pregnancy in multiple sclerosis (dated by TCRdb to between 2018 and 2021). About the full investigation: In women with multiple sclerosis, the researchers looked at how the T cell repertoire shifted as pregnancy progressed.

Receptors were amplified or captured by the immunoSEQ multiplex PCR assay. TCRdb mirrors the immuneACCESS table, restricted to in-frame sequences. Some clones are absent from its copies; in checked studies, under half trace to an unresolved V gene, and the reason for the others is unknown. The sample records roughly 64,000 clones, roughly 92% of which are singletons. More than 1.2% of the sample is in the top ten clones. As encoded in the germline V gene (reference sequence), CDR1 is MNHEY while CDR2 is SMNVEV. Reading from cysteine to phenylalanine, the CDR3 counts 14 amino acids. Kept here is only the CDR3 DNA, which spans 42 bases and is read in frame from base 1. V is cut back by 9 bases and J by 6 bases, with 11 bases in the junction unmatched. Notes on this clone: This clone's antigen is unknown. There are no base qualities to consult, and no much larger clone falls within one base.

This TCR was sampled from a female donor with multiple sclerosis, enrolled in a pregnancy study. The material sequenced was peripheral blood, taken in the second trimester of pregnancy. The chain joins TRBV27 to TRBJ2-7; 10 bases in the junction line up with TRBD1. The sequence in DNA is TGTGCCAGTACCCCCGGGACAGGGGTTGGCGAGCAGTACTTC. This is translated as CASTPGTGVGEQYF.